This T cell receptor (beta chain) was sequenced in a study of monozygotic twins with inflammatory bowel disease. Study-wide findings and caveats: IBD patients had lower TCRbeta diversity (inverse Simpson) than healthy co-twins.

About this clonotype itself: Its antigen is not known.

Using the 5' RACE reads, TCRdb records one entry per CDR3 protein without DNA. The listing records about 440,000 distinct CDR3 sequences. The CDR3 covers 14 residues. Germline V CDR1 and CDR2: SGDLS, YYNGEE. What was sequenced was blood. This chain uses TRBV9 with TRBJ2-3; the D call from TCRdb, TRBD1, cannot be confirmed without DNA. This clonotype was sampled from a human donor with ulcerative colitis or Crohn's disease, or a healthy co-twin of an affected twin (not recorded which). The CDR3 region is CASGRGQGADTQYF.